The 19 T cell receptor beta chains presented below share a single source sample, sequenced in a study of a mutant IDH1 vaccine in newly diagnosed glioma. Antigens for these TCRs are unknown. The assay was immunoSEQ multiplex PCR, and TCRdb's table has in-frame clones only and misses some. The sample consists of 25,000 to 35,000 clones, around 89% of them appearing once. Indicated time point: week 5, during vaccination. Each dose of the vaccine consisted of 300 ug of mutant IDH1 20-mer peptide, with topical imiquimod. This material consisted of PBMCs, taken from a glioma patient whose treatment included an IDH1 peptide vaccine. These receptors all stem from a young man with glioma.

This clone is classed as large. The CDR3 loop is CASSYFGGQETQYF. CDR3 in DNA: TGTGCCAGCAGTTACTTTGGGGGGCAAGAGACCCAGTACTTC. The chain employs TRBV6-5 and TRBJ2-5, with D perhaps matching TRBD2 (6 bases). Germline lookup yields CDR1 MNHEY and CDR2 SVGAGI. The CDR3 is made up of 14 amino acids. V shed 1 base and J shed 2 bases, with 8 bases lying between them.

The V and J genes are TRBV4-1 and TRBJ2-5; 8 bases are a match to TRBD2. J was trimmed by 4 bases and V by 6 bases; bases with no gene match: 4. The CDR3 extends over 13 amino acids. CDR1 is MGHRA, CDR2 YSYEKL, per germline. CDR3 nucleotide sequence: TGCGCCAGCAGACGGGGACTAGGAGAGACCCAGTACTTC. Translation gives CASRRGLGETQYF.

CDR3 in amino acids: CASSIGQNTEAFF. The CDR3 DNA follows: TGTGCCAGTAGTATCGGACAAAACACTGAAGCTTTCTTT. This chain joins TRBV19 and TRBJ1-1; possibly TRBD1 for D (5 bases). Germline V lookup: CDR1 LNHDA, CDR2 SQIVND (reference sequence). Trimming left V 3 bases short and J 2 bases short, with 7 bases between. CDR3 size: 13 residues.

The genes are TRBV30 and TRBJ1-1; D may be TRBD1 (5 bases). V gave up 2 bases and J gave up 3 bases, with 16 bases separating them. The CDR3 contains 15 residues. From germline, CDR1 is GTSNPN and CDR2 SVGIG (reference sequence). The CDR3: CAWSKRARGDTEAFF. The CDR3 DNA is TGTGCCTGGAGTAAGAGGGCCCGAGGGGACACTGAAGCTTTCTTT.

The CDR3 DNA sequence: TGTGCCAGCAGCACCACAGGGGGTAGCGGGGAGCTGTTTTTT. As protein: CASSTTGGSGELFF. V is TRBV7-9 and J is TRBJ2-2; TRBD1 aligns across 8 bases. Trimming cost V 5 bases and J 7 bases; bases outside gene matches: 6. The germline V gene encodes CDR1 SEHNR and CDR2 FQNEAQ (reference sequence). The CDR3 covers 14 residues.

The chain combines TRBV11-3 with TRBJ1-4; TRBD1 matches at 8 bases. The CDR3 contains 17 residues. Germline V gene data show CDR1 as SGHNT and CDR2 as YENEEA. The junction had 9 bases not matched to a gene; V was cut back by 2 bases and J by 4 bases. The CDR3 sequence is CASSLKPPGQDNEKLFF. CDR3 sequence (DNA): TGTGCCAGCAGCTTAAAACCTCCGGGACAGGATAATGAAAAACTGTTTTTT.

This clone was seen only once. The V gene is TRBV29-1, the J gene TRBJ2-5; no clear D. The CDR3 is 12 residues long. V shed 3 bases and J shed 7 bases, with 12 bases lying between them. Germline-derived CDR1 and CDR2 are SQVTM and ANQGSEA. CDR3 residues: CSVESDGGTQYF. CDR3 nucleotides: TGCAGCGTTGAGTCAGACGGCGGGACCCAGTACTTC.

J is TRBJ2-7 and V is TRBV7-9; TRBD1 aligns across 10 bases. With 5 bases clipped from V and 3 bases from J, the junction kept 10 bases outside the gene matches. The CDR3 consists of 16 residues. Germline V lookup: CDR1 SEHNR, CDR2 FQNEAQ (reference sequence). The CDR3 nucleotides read TGTGCCAGCAGCCAACCAATTCGGACAGGGGGCTACGAGCAGTACTTC. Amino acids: CASSQPIRTGGYEQYF.

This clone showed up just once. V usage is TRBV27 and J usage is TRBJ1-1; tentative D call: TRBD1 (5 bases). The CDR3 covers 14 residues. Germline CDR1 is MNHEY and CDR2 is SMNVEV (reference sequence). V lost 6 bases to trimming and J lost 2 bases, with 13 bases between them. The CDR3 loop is CASSHDSLNTEAFF. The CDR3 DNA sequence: TGTGCCAGCAGCCACGACAGCCTTAACACTGAAGCTTTCTTT.

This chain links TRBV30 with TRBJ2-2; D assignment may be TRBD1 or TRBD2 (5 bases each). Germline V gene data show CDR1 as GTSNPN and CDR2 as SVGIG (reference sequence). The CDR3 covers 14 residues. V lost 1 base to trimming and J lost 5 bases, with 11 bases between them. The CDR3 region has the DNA TGTGCCTGGAGTGCTGGGGGTCGAACCGGGGAGCTGTTTTTT. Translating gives CAWSAGGRTGELFF.

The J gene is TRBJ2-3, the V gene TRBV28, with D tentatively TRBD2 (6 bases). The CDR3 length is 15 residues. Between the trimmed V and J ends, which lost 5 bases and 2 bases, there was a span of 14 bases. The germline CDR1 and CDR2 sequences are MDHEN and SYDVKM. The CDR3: CASSNPGLTTDTQYF. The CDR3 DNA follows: TGTGCCAGCAGTAATCCGGGACTCACCACAGATACGCAGTATTTT.

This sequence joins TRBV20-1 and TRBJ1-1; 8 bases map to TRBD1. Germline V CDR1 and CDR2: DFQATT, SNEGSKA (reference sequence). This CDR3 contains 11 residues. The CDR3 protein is CSGQGNTEAFF. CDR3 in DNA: TGCAGCGGACAGGGGAACACTGAAGCTTTCTTT.

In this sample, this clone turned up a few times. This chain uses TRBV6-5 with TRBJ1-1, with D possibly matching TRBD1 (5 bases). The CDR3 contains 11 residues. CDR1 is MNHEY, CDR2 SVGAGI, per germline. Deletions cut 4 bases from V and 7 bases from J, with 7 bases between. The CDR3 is CASSWGDEAFF. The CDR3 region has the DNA TGTGCCAGCAGTTGGGGGGATGAAGCTTTCTTT.

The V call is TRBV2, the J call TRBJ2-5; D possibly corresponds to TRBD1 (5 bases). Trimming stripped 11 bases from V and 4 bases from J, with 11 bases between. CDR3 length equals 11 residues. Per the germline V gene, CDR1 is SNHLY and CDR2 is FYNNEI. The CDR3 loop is CAGAEGETQYF. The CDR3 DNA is TGTGCCGGGGCGGAAGGAGAGACCCAGTACTTC.

CDR3 sequence reads: CASSINPETSGNTIYF. The DNA for the CDR3 is TGTGCCAGTAGTATTAACCCCGAAACTTCTGGAAACACCATATATTTT. V gene TRBV19 combines with J gene TRBJ1-3, with unresolved D. Germline CDR1 is LNHDA and CDR2 is SQIVND (reference sequence). CDR3 length equals 16 residues. Trimming left V 3 bases short and J 1 base short, with 13 bases between. Drawing the rest from reference TRBV19 and TRBJ1-3, the complete variable domain is DGGITQSPKYLFRKEGQNVTLSCEQNLNHDAMYWYRQDPGQGLRLIYYSQIVNDFQKGDIAEGYSVSREKKESFPLTVTSAQKNPTAFYLCASSINPETSGNTIYFGEGSWLTVV.

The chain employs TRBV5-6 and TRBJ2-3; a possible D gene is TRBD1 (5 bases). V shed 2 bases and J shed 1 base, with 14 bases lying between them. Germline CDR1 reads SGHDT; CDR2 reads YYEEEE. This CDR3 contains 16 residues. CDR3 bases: TGTGCCAGCAGCTTTAGGGTAGGCAGGGGCACAGATACGCAGTATTTT. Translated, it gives CASSFRVGRGTDTQYF.

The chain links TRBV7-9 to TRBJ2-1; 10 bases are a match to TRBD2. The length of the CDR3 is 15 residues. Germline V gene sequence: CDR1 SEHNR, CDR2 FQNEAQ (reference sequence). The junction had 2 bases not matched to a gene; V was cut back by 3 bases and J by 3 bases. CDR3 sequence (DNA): TGTGCCAGCAGCTTTGGGACTAGCGTCTACAATGAGCAGTTCTTC. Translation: CASSFGTSVYNEQFF.

This CDR3 reads CASSLDGAAPGELFF. DNA for the CDR3: TGTGCCAGCAGCTTAGATGGAGCGGCCCCCGGGGAGCTGTTTTTT. This chain joins TRBV7-2 and TRBJ2-2, with D perhaps matching TRBD2 (5 bases). Trimming cost V 1 base and J 6 bases, with 12 bases left between them. The germline V gene has CDR1 SGHTA and CDR2 FQGNSA. This CDR3 is built from 15 residues. The full variable domain, rest sourced from reference TRBV7-2 and TRBJ2-2, is GAGVSQSPSNKVTEKGKDVELRCDPISGHTALYWYRQSLGQGLEFLIYFQGNSAPDKSGLPSDRFSAERTGGSVSTLTIQRTQQEDSAVYLCASSLDGAAPGELFFGEGSRLTVL.

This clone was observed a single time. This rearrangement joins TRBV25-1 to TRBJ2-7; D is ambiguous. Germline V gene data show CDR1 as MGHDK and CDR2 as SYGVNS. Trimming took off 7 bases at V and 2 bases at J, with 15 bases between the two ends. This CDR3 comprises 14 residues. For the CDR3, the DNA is TGTGCCAGCACCCCTGGGCACGGTACCTACGAGCAGTACTTC. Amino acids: CASTPGHGTYEQYF.